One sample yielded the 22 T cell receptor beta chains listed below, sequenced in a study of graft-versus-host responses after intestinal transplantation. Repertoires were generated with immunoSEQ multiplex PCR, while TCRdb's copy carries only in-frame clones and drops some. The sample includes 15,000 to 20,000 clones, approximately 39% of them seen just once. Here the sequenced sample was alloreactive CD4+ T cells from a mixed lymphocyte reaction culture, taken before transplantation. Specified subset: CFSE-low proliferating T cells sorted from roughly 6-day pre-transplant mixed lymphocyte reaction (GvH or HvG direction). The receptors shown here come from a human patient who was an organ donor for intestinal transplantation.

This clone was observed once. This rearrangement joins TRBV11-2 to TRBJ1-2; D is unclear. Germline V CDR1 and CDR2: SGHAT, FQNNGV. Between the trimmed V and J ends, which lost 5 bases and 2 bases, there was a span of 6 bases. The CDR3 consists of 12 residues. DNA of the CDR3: TGTGCCAGCAGCGGCAGGAACTATGGCTACACCTTC. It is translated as CASSGRNYGYTF.

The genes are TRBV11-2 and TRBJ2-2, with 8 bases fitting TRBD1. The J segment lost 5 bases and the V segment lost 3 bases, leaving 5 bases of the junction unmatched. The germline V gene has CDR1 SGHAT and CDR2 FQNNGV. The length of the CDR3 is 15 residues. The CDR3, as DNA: TGTGCCAGCAGCTTGGACAGGGTGACGACCGGGGAGCTGTTTTTT. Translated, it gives CASSLDRVTTGELFF.

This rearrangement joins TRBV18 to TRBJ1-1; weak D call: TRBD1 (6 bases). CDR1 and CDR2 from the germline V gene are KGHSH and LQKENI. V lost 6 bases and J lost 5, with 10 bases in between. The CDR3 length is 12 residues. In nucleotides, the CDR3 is TGTGCCAGCTCGCCAGGGGAAACTGAAGCTTTCTTT. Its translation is CASSPGETEAFF.

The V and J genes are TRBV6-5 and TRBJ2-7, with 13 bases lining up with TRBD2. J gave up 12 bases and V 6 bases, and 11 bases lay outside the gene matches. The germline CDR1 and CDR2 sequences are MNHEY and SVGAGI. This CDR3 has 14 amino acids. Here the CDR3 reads CASSEGLAGVLLYF. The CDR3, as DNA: TGTGCCAGCAGCGAAGGACTAGCGGGAGTATTGCTGTACTTC.

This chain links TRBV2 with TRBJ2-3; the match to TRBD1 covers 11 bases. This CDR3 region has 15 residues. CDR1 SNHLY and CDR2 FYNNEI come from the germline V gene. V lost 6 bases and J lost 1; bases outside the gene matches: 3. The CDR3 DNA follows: TGTGCCAGCAGATGGGACAGGGGGGGCACAGATACGCAGTATTTT. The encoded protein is CASRWDRGGTDTQYF.

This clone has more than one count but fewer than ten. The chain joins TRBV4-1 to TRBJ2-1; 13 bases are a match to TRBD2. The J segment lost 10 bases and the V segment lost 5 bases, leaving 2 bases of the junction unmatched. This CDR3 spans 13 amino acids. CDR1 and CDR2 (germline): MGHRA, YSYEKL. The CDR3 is CASSGLAGDEQFF. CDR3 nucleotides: TGCGCCAGCAGCGGACTAGCGGGAGACGAGCAGTTCTTC.

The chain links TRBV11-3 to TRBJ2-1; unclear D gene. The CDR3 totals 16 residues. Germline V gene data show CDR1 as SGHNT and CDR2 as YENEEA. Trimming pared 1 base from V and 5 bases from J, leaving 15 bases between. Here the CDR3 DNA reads TGTGCCAGCAGCTTAGGCCGGACCTCTAGAGACAATGAGCAGTTCTTC. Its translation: CASSLGRTSRDNEQFF.

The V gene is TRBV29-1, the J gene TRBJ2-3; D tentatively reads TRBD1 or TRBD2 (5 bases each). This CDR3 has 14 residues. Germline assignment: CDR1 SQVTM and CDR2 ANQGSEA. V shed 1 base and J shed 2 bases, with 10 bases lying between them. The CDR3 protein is CSVEGGMPTDTQYF. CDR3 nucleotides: TGCAGCGTTGAAGGGGGGATGCCCACAGATACGCAGTATTTT.

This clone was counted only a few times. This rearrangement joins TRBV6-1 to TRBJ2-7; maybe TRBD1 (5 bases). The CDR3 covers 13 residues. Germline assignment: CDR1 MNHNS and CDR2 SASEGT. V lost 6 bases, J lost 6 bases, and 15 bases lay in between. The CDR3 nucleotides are TGTGCCAGCAGCTCGAACAGGCTTGTCGAGCAGTACTTC. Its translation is CASSSNRLVEQYF.

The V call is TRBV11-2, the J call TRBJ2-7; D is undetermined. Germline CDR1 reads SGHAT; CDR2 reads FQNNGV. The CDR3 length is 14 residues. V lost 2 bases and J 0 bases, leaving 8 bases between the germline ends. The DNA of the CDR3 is TGTGCCAGCAGCTTATTTGAGAGCTCCTACGAGCAGTACTTC. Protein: CASSLFESSYEQYF.

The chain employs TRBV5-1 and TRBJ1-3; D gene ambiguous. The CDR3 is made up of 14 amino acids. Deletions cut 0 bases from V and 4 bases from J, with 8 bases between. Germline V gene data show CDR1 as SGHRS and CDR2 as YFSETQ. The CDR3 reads CASSLGDRGNTIYF. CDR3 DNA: TGCGCCAGCAGCTTGGGGGATCGGGGAAACACCATATATTTT. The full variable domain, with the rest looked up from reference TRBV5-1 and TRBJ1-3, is KAGVTQTPRYLIKTRGQQVTLSCSPISGHRSVSWYQQTPGQGLQFLFEYFSETQRNKGNFPGRFSGRQFSNSRSEMNVSTLELGDSALYLCASSLGDRGNTIYFGEGSWLTVV.

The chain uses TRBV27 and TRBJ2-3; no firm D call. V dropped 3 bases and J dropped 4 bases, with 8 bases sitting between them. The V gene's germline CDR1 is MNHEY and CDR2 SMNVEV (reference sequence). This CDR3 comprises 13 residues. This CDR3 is CASSFKAPDTQYF. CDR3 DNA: TGTGCCAGCAGTTTTAAAGCCCCAGATACGCAGTATTTT.

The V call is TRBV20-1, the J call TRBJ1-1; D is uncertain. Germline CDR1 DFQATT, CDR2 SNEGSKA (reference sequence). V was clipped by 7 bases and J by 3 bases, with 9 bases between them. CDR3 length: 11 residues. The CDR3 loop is CSGLWDTEAFF. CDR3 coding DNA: TGCAGTGGCCTGTGGGACACTGAAGCTTTCTTT.

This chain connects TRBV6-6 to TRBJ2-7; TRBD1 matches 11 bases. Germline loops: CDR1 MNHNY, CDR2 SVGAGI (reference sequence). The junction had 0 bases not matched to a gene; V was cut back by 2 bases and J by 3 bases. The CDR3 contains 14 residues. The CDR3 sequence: CASSYGTGGYEQYF. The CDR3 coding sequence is TGTGCCAGCAGTTACGGGACAGGGGGCTACGAGCAGTACTTC.

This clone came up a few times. The CDR3 nucleotides read TGTGCCAGCGGGGACAGGGTCAGTGGAGGCTACACCTTC. Its protein product is CASGDRVSGGYTF. This chain uses TRBV7-2 with TRBJ1-2, with 9 bases lining up with TRBD1. J lost 8 bases, V lost 8 bases, and 9 bases had no gene match. The V gene's germline CDR1 is SGHTA and CDR2 FQGNSA. The CDR3 extends over 13 amino acids. The full variable domain, with the rest looked up from reference TRBV7-2 and TRBJ1-2, is GAGVSQSPSNKVTEKGKDVELRCDPISGHTALYWYRQSLGQGLEFLIYFQGNSAPDKSGLPSDRFSAERTGGSVSTLTIQRTQQEDSAVYLCASGDRVSGGYTFGSGTRLTVV.

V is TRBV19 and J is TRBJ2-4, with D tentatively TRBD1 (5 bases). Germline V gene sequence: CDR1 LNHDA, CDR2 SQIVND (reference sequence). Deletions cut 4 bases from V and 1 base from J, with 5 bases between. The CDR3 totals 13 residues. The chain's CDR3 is CASSTGAKNIQYF. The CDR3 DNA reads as TGTGCCAGTAGTACAGGGGCCAAAAACATTCAGTACTTC.

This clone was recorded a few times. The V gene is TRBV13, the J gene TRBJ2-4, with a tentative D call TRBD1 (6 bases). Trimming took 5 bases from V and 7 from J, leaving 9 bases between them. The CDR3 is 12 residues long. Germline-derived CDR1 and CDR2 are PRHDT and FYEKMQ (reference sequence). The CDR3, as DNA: TGTGCCAGCAGCCGTGGACAGAACATTCAGTACTTC. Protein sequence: CASSRGQNIQYF.

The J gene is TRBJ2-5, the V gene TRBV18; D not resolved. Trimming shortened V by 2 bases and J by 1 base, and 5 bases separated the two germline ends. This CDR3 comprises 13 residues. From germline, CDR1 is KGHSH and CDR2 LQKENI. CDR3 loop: CASSPYIQETQYF. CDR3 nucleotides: TGTGCCAGCTCACCATACATCCAAGAGACCCAGTACTTC. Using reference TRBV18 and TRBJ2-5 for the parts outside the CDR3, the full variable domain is NAGVMQNPRHLVRRRGQEARLRCSPMKGHSHVYWYRQLPEEGLKFMVYLQKENIIDESGMPKERFSAEFPKEGPSILRIQQVVRGDSAAYFCASSPYIQETQYFGPGTRLLVL.

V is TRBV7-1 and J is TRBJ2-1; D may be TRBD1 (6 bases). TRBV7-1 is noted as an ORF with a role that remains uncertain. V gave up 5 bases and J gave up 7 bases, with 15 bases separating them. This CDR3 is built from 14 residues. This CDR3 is CASSPGHPVNEQFF. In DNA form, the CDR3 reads TGTGCCAGCAGCCCGGGACACCCAGTTAATGAGCAGTTCTTC.

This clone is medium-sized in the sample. The chain's CDR3 is CASSSSNTGELFF. The CDR3 coding sequence is TGTGCCAGCAGCTCTAGCAACACCGGGGAGCTGTTTTTT. The gene calls are TRBV7-3 and TRBJ2-2; D may be TRBD2 (5 bases). V lost 4 bases, J lost 2 bases, and 5 bases lay in between. Germline V gene lookup returns CDR1 SGHTA and CDR2 FQGTGA. There are 13 residues in the CDR3.

The CDR3 sequence is CASRATGAQPQHF. In nucleotides, the CDR3 is TGCGCCAGCAGGGCGACGGGGGCCCAGCCCCAGCATTTT. The rearrangement links TRBV10-2 to TRBJ1-5; D is possibly TRBD1 (6 bases). The germline V gene encodes CDR1 WSHSY and CDR2 SAAADI. The CDR3 has 13 amino acids. V was shortened by 6 bases and J by 7 bases, with 13 bases between the two germline ends.

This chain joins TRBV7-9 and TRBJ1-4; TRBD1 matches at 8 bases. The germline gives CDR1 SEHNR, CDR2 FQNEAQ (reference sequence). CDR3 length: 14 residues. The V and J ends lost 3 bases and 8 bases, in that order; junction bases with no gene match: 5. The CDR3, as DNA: TGTGCCAGCAGCTTTGAACAGGGGGGCGAAAAACTGTTTTTT. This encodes CASSFEQGGEKLFF.